Listed below are T cell receptor beta chains from one sample, sequenced in a study of blood T cell repertoires in COVID-19. The repertoire was sequenced with immunoSEQ multiplex PCR; TCRdb's copy has only in-frame clones and lacks some. The sample includes fewer than 150,000 clones, approximately 86% of them seen just once. Sequencing was done on a sample of peripheral blood. These receptors were obtained from a human donor in a cohort sampled during active COVID-19. The CDR3 runs from the conserved cysteine through the conserved F or W. The D gene is left open where the match is weak. The listing skips clone size in some rows; elsewhere it reads once, few, many or a size class.

D gene	clone size	V gene	J gene	CDR3 DNA	CDR3 protein
TRBD2	.	TRBV5-1	TRBJ2-5	TGCGCCAGCACAGTAGCGGGGGGAGTAGAGACCCAGTACTTC	CASTVAGGVETQYF
TRBD1	.	TRBV27	TRBJ1-6	TGTGCCAGCAGTTTCTGGACAGGGAAAAGGTCACCCCTCCACTTT	CASSFWTGKRSPLHF
.	.	TRBV28	TRBJ1-1	TGTGCCAGCAGCCCGCTAGGCCTTGCCGCCAACACTGAAGCTTTCTTT	CASSPLGLAANTEAFF
.	few	TRBV19	TRBJ1-5	TGTGCCAGTAGTATAGATCTGACAGGCCCGATCAATCAGCCCCAGCATTTT	CASSIDLTGPINQPQHF
.	few	TRBV4-2	TRBJ1-2	TGTGCCAGCAGCCGCCAACAGGGTGATCTAGTCTATGGCTACACCTTC	CASSRQQGDLVYGYTF
TRBD1	.	TRBV28	TRBJ1-2	TGTGCCAGCAGTTTATACGCCGGACAGGGACTTGGCTACACCTTC	CASSLYAGQGLGYTF
TRBD2	.	TRBV28	TRBJ2-7	TGTGCCAGCAGACGGACTAGCGGGAGAGCCTACGAGCAGTACTTC	CASRRTSGRAYEQYF
.	.	TRBV12-3/TRBV12-4	TRBJ2-7	TGTGCCAGCAGTTTGGTAGCCTACGAGCAGTACTTC	CASSLVAYEQYF
.	.	TRBV5-4	TRBJ2-7	TGTGCCAGCAGCTCAGGGGGGTACGAGCAGTACTTC	CASSSGGYEQYF
TRBD1	.	TRBV5-5	TRBJ1-5	TGTGCCAGCAGCTGGGGATGGACAGGGGTTCAGCCCCAGCATTTT	CASSWGWTGVQPQHF
.	.	TRBV9	TRBJ2-5	TGTGCCAGCAGCGTGGGACAGCGGGCGGGGGGGACCCAGTACTTC	CASSVGQRAGGTQYF
TRBD2	.	TRBV30	TRBJ2-2	TGTGCCTGGAGTGTGAGCGGGAATGGGGAGCTGTTTTTT	CAWSVSGNGELFF
.	.	TRBV28	TRBJ2-5	TGTGCCAGCAGTTTAATGGCCCTGGGGGCTGGGACCCAGTACTTC	CASSLMALGAGTQYF
.	.	TRBV28	TRBJ1-5	TGTGCCAGCAGTCCGTTTAAGCATAGCAATCAGCCCCAGCATTTT	CASSPFKHSNQPQHF
.	.	TRBV28	TRBJ2-7	TGTGCCAGCGAAAGCCCCGCGGCCCCTTACGAGCAGTACTTC	CASESPAAPYEQYF
TRBD2	.	TRBV20-1	TRBJ2-1	TGCAGTGCCAGTTCTAGCGGAGTGAGGGTCAATGAGCAGTTCTTC	CSASSSGVRVNEQFF
TRBD2	many	TRBV20-1	TRBJ2-3	TGCAGTGCTAGTGTCTCCTCGGGGGGGGATACGCAGTATTTT	CSASVSSGGDTQYF
.	.	TRBV6-5	TRBJ1-5	TGTGCCAGCAGTACCACAAGTAGCAATCAGCCCCAGCATTTT	CASSTTSSNQPQHF
.	.	TRBV6-4	TRBJ2-3	TGTGCCAGCACGCCGGGGGGCCGCACAGATACGCAGTATTTT	CASTPGGRTDTQYF
TRBD2	.	TRBV9	TRBJ2-1	TGTGCCAGCAGGGAGACTAGCGGGGGAGCCGCGGATGAGCAGTTCTTC	CASRETSGGAADEQFF
TRBD1	.	TRBV3-1/TRBV3-2	TRBJ1-2	TGTGCCAGCAGCCCCCGACAGGGGGCGTATGGCTACACCTTC	CASSPRQGAYGYTF
TRBD2	.	TRBV2	TRBJ2-1	TGTGCCAGCAGTAGACTAGCGGCCTCCTACAATGAGCAGTTCTTC	CASSRLAASYNEQFF
TRBD2	.	TRBV29-1	TRBJ2-7	TGCAGCGCAAAGGTACTAGCGGGGGCCAGCTCCTACGAGCAGTACTTC	CSAKVLAGASSYEQYF